This entry lists 31 T cell receptor beta chains sequenced from one sample in a study of long-term antiretroviral therapy in people with HIV. At survey level, the immunoSEQ assay was run in its v3.0 version. Some clones are missing from TCRdb's copy, which holds only in-frame ones; the method was immunoSEQ multiplex PCR. The sample lists just over 20,000 clones; 79% were seen once. This specimen consisted of unsorted PBMCs, obtained 4.1 years after starting antiretroviral therapy. The origin of the receptors is a woman aged 40-49 years with HIV.

The chain recombines TRBV18 with TRBJ2-6; D is unclear. The ends were cut back, 3 bases at V and 2 bases at J, with 2 bases in the middle. The CDR3 is 13 residues long. Germline V gene data show CDR1 as KGHSH and CDR2 as LQKENI. The CDR3 coding sequence is TGTGCCAGCTCACCCCCTGGGGCCAACGTCCTGACTTTC. Its protein product is CASSPPGANVLTF.

The CDR3 region is CASSLGPANTEAFF. CDR3 bases: TGCGCCAGCAGCCTGGGACCAGCTAACACTGAAGCTTTCTTT. This rearrangement joins TRBV4-1 to TRBJ1-1; tentative D call: TRBD1 (5 bases). The length of the CDR3 is 14 residues. Trimming left V 4 bases short and J 2 bases short, with 11 bases between. CDR1 and CDR2 from the germline V gene are MGHRA and YSYEKL.

This clone was seen a few times. V is TRBV18 and J is TRBJ2-7; D is tentatively TRBD1 or TRBD2 (5 bases each). Germline V CDR1 and CDR2: KGHSH, LQKENI. This CDR3 contains 13 residues. The germline V and J ends were trimmed by 3 bases and 4 bases, with 10 bases remaining between them. The CDR3 protein is CASSPGERYEQYF. The DNA for the CDR3 is TGTGCCAGCTCACCGGGGGAGAGGTACGAGCAGTACTTC.

This clone was found a few times. The chain uses TRBV30 and TRBJ1-6; TRBD1 matches at 8 bases. The CDR3 is 15 residues long. Germline loops: CDR1 GTSNPN, CDR2 SVGIG (reference sequence). Trimming took 5 bases from V and 6 from J; bases not matched to a gene: 9. CDR3 coding DNA: TGTGCCTGGTCGCCCCCCACAGGGGGTAATTCACCCCTCCACTTT. Its protein is CAWSPPTGGNSPLHF.

This chain links TRBV30 with TRBJ2-6; 9 bases are a match to TRBD1. Germline V gene data show CDR1 as GTSNPN and CDR2 as SVGIG (reference sequence). V lost 3 bases to trimming and J lost 2 bases; unmatched junction nucleotides: 2. The CDR3 is 15 residues long. In nucleotides, the CDR3 is TGTGCCTGGAGAACAGGGGGCGCTGGGGCCAACGTCCTGACTTTC. This encodes CAWRTGGAGANVLTF. The full variable domain, in which reference TRBV30 and TRBJ2-6 provide the parts outside the CDR3, is SQTIHQWPATLVQPVGSPLSLECTVEGTSNPNLYWYRQAAGRGLQLLFYSVGIGQISSEVPQNLSASRPQDRQFILSSKKLLLSDSGFYLCAWRTGGAGANVLTFGAGSRLTVL.

The V and J genes are TRBV12-5 and TRBJ1-1; maybe TRBD1 (5 bases). V lost 7 bases, J lost 8 bases, and 17 bases lay in between. The CDR3 loop spans 13 amino acids. From germline, CDR1 is LGHNT and CDR2 FRNRAP. CDR3 amino acids: CASVRGGGGEAFF. The CDR3 bases are TGTGCTAGTGTCCGCGGGGGGGGAGGAGAAGCTTTCTTT.

V and J are TRBV29-1 and TRBJ2-3; D might be TRBD1 (7 bases). The V end was cut by 3 bases, the J end by 3 bases, with 13 bases between. CDR1 and CDR2 (germline): SQVTM, ANQGSEA. The CDR3 contains 14 residues. Here the CDR3 DNA reads TGCAGCGTTGAGGGAGCAGGGGGGACAGATACGCAGTATTTT. It translates to CSVEGAGGTDTQYF.

This clone occurred once. This chain connects TRBV5-5 to TRBJ1-1; D is uncertain. The CDR3 extends over 13 amino acids. Trimming cost V 0 bases and J 0 bases, with 3 bases left between them. From germline, CDR1 is SGHKS and CDR2 YYEKEE (reference sequence). CDR3 coding DNA: TGTGCCAGCAGCTTGGATATGAACACTGAAGCTTTCTTT. Its protein product is CASSLDMNTEAFF.

The V gene is TRBV6-6, the J gene TRBJ2-2, with D perhaps matching TRBD2 (5 bases). Germline assignment: CDR1 MNHNY and CDR2 SVGAGI (reference sequence). V gave up 7 bases and J gave up 4 bases, with 10 bases separating them. The CDR3 loop spans 13 amino acids. The DNA of the CDR3 is TGTGCCAGCATAGGAGGAGGCACCGGGGAGCTGTTTTTT. This translates into CASIGGGTGELFF.

This chain links TRBV9 with TRBJ2-1; tentatively, D is TRBD1 or TRBD2 (5 bases each). CDR1 and CDR2 from the germline V gene are SGDLS and YYNGEE. Trimming cost V 0 bases and J 1 base, with 11 bases left between them. The CDR3 consists of 16 residues. The CDR3 spells CASSVGGPPSYNEQFF. The CDR3 DNA follows: TGTGCCAGCAGCGTAGGGGGACCCCCGTCCTACAATGAGCAGTTCTTC.

The J gene is TRBJ1-1, the V gene TRBV29-1; unclear D gene. The germline V and J ends were trimmed by 6 bases and 1 base, with 6 bases remaining between them. The CDR3 contains 11 residues. CDR1 is SQVTM and CDR2 is ANQGSEA in the germline V gene. CDR3 sequence (DNA): TGCAGCGTCGAACAGAACACTGAAGCTTTCTTT. It encodes CSVEQNTEAFF.

This clone was picked up a small number of times. V usage is TRBV5-4 and J usage is TRBJ1-2; D unresolved. V lost 3 bases, J lost 2 bases, and 8 bases lay in between. This CDR3 contains 13 residues. Germline V gene data show CDR1 as SGHNT and CDR2 as YYREEE (reference sequence). CDR3 DNA: TGTGCCAGCAGCTCCAAAGGGAACTATGGCTACACCTTC. Encoded protein: CASSSKGNYGYTF.

The chain recombines TRBV30 with TRBJ2-5; possibly TRBD1 or TRBD2 for D (5 bases each). Trimming shortened V by 4 bases and J by 5 bases, and 14 bases separated the two germline ends. The germline V gene has CDR1 GTSNPN and CDR2 SVGIG (reference sequence). The CDR3 covers 13 residues. CDR3 region: CAWKRSREETQYF. CDR3 sequence (DNA): TGTGCCTGGAAGAGGTCCAGGGAGGAGACCCAGTACTTC.

The chain carries TRBV29-1 and TRBJ2-3, with D perhaps matching TRBD2 (5 bases). Germline CDR1 SQVTM, CDR2 ANQGSEA. The V end was cut by 3 bases, the J end by 2 bases, with 9 bases between. The CDR3 spans 13 residues. CDR3 sequence reads: CSVDAGHTDTQYF. The CDR3 bases are TGCAGCGTTGATGCGGGCCACACAGATACGCAGTATTTT.

The chain links TRBV4-1 to TRBJ2-7; 10 bases agree with TRBD1. The CDR3 contains 14 residues. Germline V CDR1 and CDR2: MGHRA, YSYEKL. Trimming cost V 4 bases and J 7 bases; bases outside gene matches: 7. The CDR3 bases are TGCGCCAGCAGCCCAGGGGACAGGGGTTGGGAGCAGTACTTC. Encoded protein: CASSPGDRGWEQYF.

This chain links TRBV5-1 with TRBJ1-2; tentative D call: TRBD1 (6 bases). Trimming stripped 0 bases from V and 2 bases from J, with 11 bases between. The CDR3 contains 15 residues. The V gene's germline CDR1 is SGHRS and CDR2 YFSETQ. Here the CDR3 DNA reads TGCGCCAGCAGCTTGGTCCCAGGGGCCAACTATGGCTACACCTTC. It is translated as CASSLVPGANYGYTF.

The chain employs TRBV19 and TRBJ1-1; no clear D. Germline V gene sequence: CDR1 LNHDA, CDR2 SQIVND (reference sequence). This CDR3 has 17 amino acids. The V end was cut by 3 bases, the J end by 2 bases, with 19 bases between. The CDR3 region is CASSIYVTTLGNTEAFF. The CDR3 DNA follows: TGTGCCAGTAGTATTTATGTGACGACCTTGGGTAACACTGAAGCTTTCTTT.

The chain links TRBV6-5 to TRBJ2-1, with 11 bases identical to TRBD2. The J segment lost 8 bases and the V segment lost 4 bases, leaving 4 bases of the junction unmatched. CDR1 is MNHEY and CDR2 is SVGAGI in the germline V gene. CDR3 length equals 14 residues. The CDR3: CASSSTSGNYEQFF. In DNA form, the CDR3 reads TGTGCCAGCAGTTCGACTAGCGGGAACTATGAGCAGTTCTTC.

The V and J genes are TRBV5-5 and TRBJ1-2; no firm D call. The V end was cut by 0 bases, the J end by 3 bases, with 9 bases between. CDR1 and CDR2 from the germline V gene are SGHKS and YYEKEE (reference sequence). This CDR3 comprises 14 residues. This CDR3 reads CASSLAPGDYGYTF. In nucleotides, the CDR3 is TGTGCCAGCAGCTTGGCCCCCGGGGACTATGGCTACACCTTC.

The rearrangement uses TRBV5-5 and TRBJ1-6, with TRBD1 identical over 7 bases. Germline loops: CDR1 SGHKS, CDR2 YYEKEE (reference sequence). This CDR3 has 14 amino acids. V shed 7 bases and J 7 bases; nucleotides not matched to a gene: 8. This chain's CDR3 is CASQIQGTNSPLHF. The DNA for the CDR3 is TGTGCCAGCCAGATACAGGGGACCAATTCACCCCTCCACTTT.

As concerns this clone: The same CDR3 can be traced to other DNA sequences in this sample. The chain couples TRBV5-4 to TRBJ2-2; D not resolved. Trimming removed 2 bases at V and 2 bases at J, with 7 bases between. Germline CDR1 reads SGHNT; CDR2 reads YYREEE (reference sequence). The CDR3 loop spans 14 amino acids. The CDR3 nucleotides are TGTGCCAGCAGCTTTTCTACAAACACCGGGGAGCTGTTTTTT. Translating it yields CASSFSTNTGELFF.

The chain is built from TRBV7-8 and TRBJ1-5; D is unclear. The CDR3 consists of 16 residues. CDR1 SGHVS and CDR2 FQNEAQ come from the germline V gene. The V end was cut by 0 bases, the J end by 2 bases, with 11 bases between. The CDR3 loop reads CASSLAWSLGNQPQHF. In DNA, the CDR3 is TGTGCCAGCAGCTTAGCGTGGAGTCTGGGCAATCAGCCCCAGCATTTT. Full variable domain (missing parts from reference TRBV7-8 and TRBJ1-5): GAGVSQSPRYKVAKRGQDVALRCDPISGHVSLFWYQQALGQGPEFLTYFQNEAQLDKSGLPSDRFFAERPEGSVSTLKIQRTQQEDSAVYLCASSLAWSLGNQPQHFGDGTRLSIL.

The chain couples TRBV30 to TRBJ1-4; 8 nucleotides line up with TRBD1. The CDR3 is made up of 13 amino acids. Germline-derived CDR1 and CDR2 are GTSNPN and SVGIG (reference sequence). V trimming: 4 bases; J trimming: 7 bases; junction bases outside the gene matches: 5. CDR3 nucleotides: TGTGCCTGGATGACAGGGGATTCTGAAAAACTGTTTTTT. As protein: CAWMTGDSEKLFF.

The chain employs TRBV4-3 and TRBJ1-2, with D unclear. Deletions cut 1 base from V and 4 bases from J, with 7 bases between. The germline CDR1 and CDR2 sequences are LGHNA and YSLEER. The CDR3 sequence is 13 residues long. The CDR3 DNA reads TGCGCCAGCAGCCAAGGATCGGGCTATGGCTACACCTTC. This translates into CASSQGSGYGYTF.

This clone qualifies as medium-sized. The chain joins TRBV7-9 to TRBJ2-7; TRBD1 agrees at 8 bases. CDR1 SEHNR and CDR2 FQNEAQ come from the germline V gene (reference sequence). V gave up 3 bases and J gave up 0 bases; unmatched junction bases: 7. The CDR3 spans 16 residues. The CDR3 reads CASSFTGTGTSYEQYF. Written as DNA, the CDR3 is TGTGCCAGCAGCTTTACTGGGACAGGAACCTCCTACGAGCAGTACTTC.

This clone turned up a few times. The chain carries TRBV14 and TRBJ1-4; D is possibly TRBD1 (5 bases). Trimming took off 10 bases at V and 12 bases at J, with 21 bases between the two ends. CDR1 SGHDN and CDR2 FVKESK come from the germline V gene. The CDR3 has 13 residues. CDR3 DNA sequence: TGTGCCAACCTAGGGGATCAATTGACCCAACTGTTTTTT. Translated, it gives CANLGDQLTQLFF. Combining the CDR3 with reference TRBV14 and TRBJ1-4 gives the whole variable domain EAGVTQFPSHSVIEKGQTVTLRCDPISGHDNLYWYRRVMGKEIKFLLHFVKESKQDESGMPNNRFLAERTGGTYSTLKVQPAELEDSGVYFCANLGDQLTQLFFGSGTQLSVL.

This chain connects TRBV9 to TRBJ1-2, with TRBD1 as a possible D gene (5 bases). Germline-derived CDR1 and CDR2 are SGDLS and YYNGEE. Trimming removed 4 bases from V and 4 bases from J, with 17 bases in between. CDR3 size: 15 residues. DNA for the CDR3: TGTGCCAGCAGCCCAGCAACGGGGGGGGTCTATGGCTACACCTTC. Amino acid sequence: CASSPATGGVYGYTF.

This clone has just a few counts. V and J are TRBV7-9 and TRBJ1-6; 10 bases fit TRBD1. Germline assignment: CDR1 SEHNR and CDR2 FQNEAQ (reference sequence). With V trimmed by 1 base and J by 5 bases, 5 bases remained unmatched. The CDR3 covers 17 residues. DNA of the CDR3: TGTGCCAGCAGCTTAGATAGGACAGGGGGGAATAATTCACCCCTCCACTTT. Its translation is CASSLDRTGGNNSPLHF.

This chain uses TRBV5-1 with TRBJ1-1; D uncertain. The V and J ends lost 0 bases and 2 bases respectively, with 5 bases between them. Germline V CDR1 and CDR2: SGHRS, YFSETQ. The CDR3 runs 13 residues. DNA of the CDR3: TGCGCCAGCAGCTTGGAGCGAAACACTGAAGCTTTCTTT. This sequence encodes CASSLERNTEAFF.

This clone was found a few times. This sequence joins TRBV7-9 and TRBJ2-7, with 10 bases aligning to TRBD2. The CDR3 sequence is 15 residues long. Germline V gives CDR1 SEHNR, CDR2 FQNEAQ (reference sequence). J was trimmed by 7 bases and V by 5 bases; bases with no gene match: 11. This CDR3 is CASSPILAGDGEQYF. CDR3 coding DNA: TGTGCCAGCAGCCCGATTCTAGCGGGAGACGGGGAGCAGTACTTC.

This clone has a handful of counts. This chain uses TRBV21-1 with TRBJ1-2. TRBV21-1 is annotated as a pseudogene. This CDR3 spans 15 amino acids. The CDR3 region is CASSKCSGSDGGYTF. The CDR3 DNA sequence: TGTGCCAGCAGCAAATGCTCAGGGAGTGATGGTGGCTACACCTTC.